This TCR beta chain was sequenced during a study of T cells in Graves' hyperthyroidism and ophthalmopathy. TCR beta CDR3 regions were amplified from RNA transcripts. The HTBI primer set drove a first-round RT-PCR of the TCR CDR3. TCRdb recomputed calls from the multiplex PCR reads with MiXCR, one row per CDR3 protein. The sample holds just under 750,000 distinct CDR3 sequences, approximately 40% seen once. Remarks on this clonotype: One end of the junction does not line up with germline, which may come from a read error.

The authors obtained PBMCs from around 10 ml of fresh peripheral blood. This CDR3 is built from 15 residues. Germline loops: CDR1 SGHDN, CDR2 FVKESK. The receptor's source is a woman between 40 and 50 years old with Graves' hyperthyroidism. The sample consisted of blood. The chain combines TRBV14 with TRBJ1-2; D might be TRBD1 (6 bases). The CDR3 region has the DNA TGTGCCAGCAGCCAAGGTGGGGGGGCCCTATATGGCTACATCTTC. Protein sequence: CASSQGGGALYGYIF.